This T cell receptor (beta chain) was observed in a study of vaccination and CD4 T cells after COVID-19. Trimming at V came to 0 bases and at J to 6 bases, leaving 3 bases not matched to a gene. The CDR3 contains 15 residues. Germline V gives CDR1 ENHRY, CDR2 SYGVKD. Cultured CD4+ T-cell DNA underwent Oncomine TCR Beta short-read sequencing. TCRdb reprocessed the PCR reads with MiXCR, giving one entry per CDR3 protein. The sample shows under 10,000 distinct CDR3 sequences, 60% of them seen only once. With regard to this clonotype: As yet, its antigen is unknown.

Documented treatment: roughly 11-day PBMC culture with coronavirus spike peptide pools or control peptides (ViraFEST assay). Peptide pool stimulation in ViraFEST expanded antigen-specific T cells, whose TCRs were then sequenced. The J gene is TRBJ2-7, the V gene TRBV10-3, with TRBD2 identical over 12 bases. Sequenced material: CD4+ T cells from blood, cultured in vitro. The clonotype comes from a human donor who had recovered from COVID-19. The chain's CDR3 is CAISESGLAGFEQYF. Written as DNA, the CDR3 is TGTGCCATCAGTGAGTCGGGACTAGCGGGTTTCGAGCAGTACTTC.